A selection of T cell receptor beta chains follows, all from one sample in a study of blood T cell repertoires in COVID-19. Produced via immunoSEQ multiplex PCR; TCRdb's table is partial and in-frame only. Among more than 150,000 clones listed, under 85% were seen once. The sequenced material came from peripheral blood. These receptors were taken from a human donor in a cohort sampled during active COVID-19. Each CDR3 is given with its conserved first and last residue. A D gene is named only where the DNA matches it firmly.

J gene: TRBJ2-2; V gene: TRBV6-5; D gene: -; CDR3 protein: CAIAASRGTGELFF
J gene: TRBJ1-5; V gene: TRBV11-2; D gene: -; CDR3 protein: CASSLDFRFNQPQHF
J gene: TRBJ2-5; V gene: TRBV5-1; D gene: -; CDR3 protein: CASSSDSWETQYF
J gene: TRBJ1-6; V gene: TRBV7-3; D gene: TRBD1; CDR3 protein: CASNSYGTAGPPLHF
J gene: TRBJ1-1; V gene: TRBV5-6; D gene: TRBD1; CDR3 protein: CASSSGTGKAFF
J gene: TRBJ1-1; V gene: TRBV27; D gene: -; CDR3 protein: CASSSRQFEAFF
J gene: TRBJ2-1; V gene: TRBV19; D gene: TRBD1; CDR3 protein: CASSLPGTGTYNEQFF
J gene: TRBJ1-4; V gene: TRBV20-1; D gene: TRBD1; CDR3 protein: CSASQGADEKLFF
J gene: TRBJ2-2; V gene: TRBV2; D gene: -; CDR3 protein: CASSRQGNTGELFF
J gene: TRBJ1-5; V gene: TRBV4-1; D gene: TRBD1; CDR3 protein: CASSQDGTGLNQPQHF
J gene: TRBJ1-5; V gene: TRBV5-1; D gene: -; CDR3 protein: CASSPLRWGPQPQHF
J gene: TRBJ2-1; V gene: TRBV5-1; D gene: -; CDR3 protein: CASSPNNEQFF
J gene: TRBJ1-1; V gene: TRBV18; D gene: -; CDR3 protein: CASSPQFQGNTEAFF
J gene: TRBJ2-7; V gene: TRBV2; D gene: -; CDR3 protein: CASSDNFSYEQYF
J gene: TRBJ1-5; V gene: TRBV27; D gene: -; CDR3 protein: CASSWTAAGNQPQHF
J gene: TRBJ2-6; V gene: TRBV5-4; D gene: -; CDR3 protein: CASSLELSGANVLTF
J gene: TRBJ2-1; V gene: TRBV24-1; D gene: TRBD1; CDR3 protein: CATSDGTVHSYNEQFF
J gene: TRBJ2-7; V gene: TRBV19; D gene: -; CDR3 protein: CASSIGSYEQYF
J gene: TRBJ2-1; V gene: TRBV27; D gene: TRBD1; CDR3 protein: CASSSLDRASYNEQFF
J gene: TRBJ2-5; V gene: TRBV7-9; D gene: TRBD1; CDR3 protein: CASSLAPDRGRETQYF
J gene: TRBJ2-1; V gene: TRBV11-2; D gene: -; CDR3 protein: CASSLVRGSNEQFF
J gene: TRBJ1-2; V gene: TRBV4-2; D gene: -; CDR3 protein: CASSQDAAGDGYTF
J gene: TRBJ1-5; V gene: TRBV7-2; D gene: -; CDR3 protein: CASSLGPGGGQPQHF
J gene: TRBJ1-4; V gene: TRBV5-1; D gene: -; CDR3 protein: CASSHRYSLNEKLFF
J gene: TRBJ2-7; V gene: TRBV19; D gene: -; CDR3 protein: CASSIEGAPYEQYF
J gene: TRBJ1-6; V gene: TRBV5-8; D gene: TRBD1; CDR3 protein: CASIDGQGPYNSPLHF
J gene: TRBJ2-1; V gene: TRBV3-1/TRBV3-2; D gene: -; CDR3 protein: CASSQGRASSSYNEQFF
J gene: TRBJ2-2; V gene: TRBV2; D gene: -; CDR3 protein: CASRAGQNTGELFF
J gene: TRBJ1-3; V gene: TRBV5-1; D gene: -; CDR3 protein: CASSSATGSGNTIYF
J gene: TRBJ1-5; V gene: TRBV2; D gene: TRBD1; CDR3 protein: CASHEDRRQPQHF
J gene: TRBJ1-2; V gene: TRBV6-6; D gene: -; CDR3 protein: CASSLTQGRVNYGYTF
J gene: TRBJ1-2; V gene: TRBV7-6; D gene: TRBD1; CDR3 protein: CASSPWTGDVRGYTF
J gene: TRBJ2-7; V gene: TRBV20-1; D gene: TRBD2; CDR3 protein: CSASWRLAGSYEQYF
J gene: TRBJ2-7; V gene: TRBV7-6; D gene: TRBD2; CDR3 protein: CASSPGTSGKTSYEQYF
J gene: TRBJ1-1; V gene: TRBV4-1; D gene: -; CDR3 protein: CASSQDPTDRGMNTEAFF
J gene: TRBJ1-5; V gene: TRBV7-9; D gene: -; CDR3 protein: CASSPDGRGNQPQHF
J gene: TRBJ2-7; V gene: TRBV2; D gene: TRBD1; CDR3 protein: CATGTGLYEQYF
J gene: TRBJ2-1; V gene: TRBV7-6; D gene: TRBD1; CDR3 protein: CASSLRTGGPYNEQFF
J gene: TRBJ2-2; V gene: TRBV2; D gene: -; CDR3 protein: CASSEEGQGNTGELFF
J gene: TRBJ1-2; V gene: TRBV7-3; D gene: -; CDR3 protein: CASSDIQGSNYGYTF
J gene: TRBJ2-1; V gene: TRBV14; D gene: TRBD2; CDR3 protein: CASSQFSSGFYNEQFF